By sample fraction, the clone carrying this T cell receptor beta chain is medium-sized. Its target is not known. This sample stems from a study of Tregs in tolerant kidney transplant recipients. The CDR3 consists of 13 residues. Trimming pared 0 bases from V and 7 bases from J, leaving 10 bases between. In germline, CDR1 is MNHEY, CDR2 SMNVEV (reference sequence). Assay: immunoSEQ multiplex PCR; the TCRdb copy retains only in-frame clones and omits some. Of over 4,000 clones listed, 40% were seen once; the top ten hold more than 5.5%. The sample was CD8+ T cells from blood cultured with allogeneic cells. The rearrangement links TRBV27 to TRBJ2-7; D remains ambiguous. The sequence came from a human donor in good health. The CDR3 coding sequence is TGTGCCAGCAGTTTATCGTCCAGTCTTGAGCAGTACTTC. This translates into CASSLSSSLEQYF.